The sequence of this T cell receptor beta chain was determined in a study of T cells in Graves' hyperthyroidism and ophthalmopathy (dated by TCRdb to the late 2010s). Study-wide context: Peripheral blood was sampled at the time of initial diagnosis, prior to any treatment. TCR V-J signatures able to tell the groups apart were searched for in a discovery cohort of 100 patients, of whom 40 to 45 had Graves' ophthalmopathy and about 60 had stable Graves' hyperthyroidism. Whether ophthalmopathy could be predicted prospectively was tested in an independent validation cohort made up of fewer than 20 hyperthyroidism patients plus 17 patients who later progressed to ophthalmopathy. The roughly 91 discovery patients were randomly divided into training and test sets at a 7:3 ratio. Thyroid tissue and blood T-cell repertoires from six Graves' hyperthyroidism patients were also compared in the study. After blood sampling, hyperthyroidism patients were treated with methimazole at a starting dose of 30 mg daily, and ophthalmopathy patients were treated with high-dose intravenous methylprednisolone. The paper reports TCR Vbeta CDR3 sequencing of roughly 140 peripheral blood samples: approximately 41 ophthalmopathy, roughly 74 hyperthyroidism and around 17 progressor patients. What the study reported, not specific to this receptor: Most expanded thyroid clonotypes (frequency above 0.001) were also detected in blood, suggesting blood repertoires may reflect thyroid immune responses. Ophthalmopathy was separated from stable hyperthyroidism by a 13 V-J signature model, with about 88% sensitivity and 81% to 82% specificity obtained in cross-validation and 80%/75% obtained in testing. In validation, progression to ophthalmopathy was predicted by the model with roughly 71% sensitivity and 72% to 85% specificity, a median of roughly 6 months before onset. No statistical method was used to set the sample size in advance, and investigators knew the group allocation.

Ophthalmopathy patients had moderately to severely active disease, with a Clinical Activity Score of 3 or more, a NOSPECS grade of 4 or more, and a disease duration of less than 3 months. Exclusion was applied to patients with uncontrolled infections, other autoimmune diseases, pregnancy or lactation. Diagnoses relied on clinical symptoms, serum thyroxine and TRAb, thyroid ultrasound and orbital computed tomography. PBMCs were separated from 10 ml of fresh peripheral blood using Ficoll-Paque density gradient centrifugation. Total RNA was extracted with Trizol reagent, and quality was checked on an Agilent 2100 Bioanalyzer. The TCR beta CDR3 regions were amplified from RNA transcripts. The TCR CDR3 was subjected to a first round of RT-PCR using the HTBI primer set and the Qiagen OneStep RT-PCR kit. A second multiplex PCR round built the libraries, followed by size selection and purification. The libraries were sequenced on an Illumina HiSeq2000 using paired-end 100 bp reads. As for how the authors treated the data: SOAPnuke was used to process the raw data, removing reads that contained adapters or uncalled bases, had a mean Phred below 15, or lacked an exact match to the constant primer or identifier. High-quality paired reads were merged using COPE v1.2.5, and each unique nucleotide sequence was defined as a clonotype. MiTCR v1.1 was used to align the clonotypes against IMGT TRBV, TRBD and TRBJ reference segments. The analysis included only V-J combinations with a frequency above 0.0001, which together covered more than 98% of the repertoires. The TCS score was defined as the ratio of F50 (clonal expansion) to E x V (chaos), calculated using BLOSUM62-based TCRdist between CDR3 peptides within each V-J. Welch's t-statistics and random forest reduced some 510 V-J features to 13, which were used in a naive Bayes classifier (R e1071). The public reads were run again by TCRdb, first through fastp at Q25 and then through MiXCR, and only productive beta chains were kept. Rows with one shared CDR3 protein collapse into an entry with the most common genes and DNA. TCRdb's processing, not the authors' own work, is the source of the V and J calls. The table for this sample lists roughly 520,000 distinct CDR3 sequences; around 22% of them were counted only once. Roughly 10% of the sample comes from the top ten.

The CDR3 holds 14 amino acids from the cysteine to the phenylalanine. Only CDR3 DNA is held: 42 bases, read in frame from base 1. Per the germline V gene, MGHRA is the CDR1 and YSYEKL is the CDR2. As to this clonotype: Its recognized antigen is unknown. Compared with germline, one end of the junction differs, possibly owing to a read error.

The sequence links TRBV4-1 to TRBJ1-1, with no D gene named confidently. This clonotype was sampled from a young woman with Graves' ophthalmopathy. The specimen was blood. The DNA sequence is TGCGCCAGCGGCCAAATCCGTCCCCGGGGTGAAGCTTTCTTT. Its protein product is CASGQIRPRGEAFF.